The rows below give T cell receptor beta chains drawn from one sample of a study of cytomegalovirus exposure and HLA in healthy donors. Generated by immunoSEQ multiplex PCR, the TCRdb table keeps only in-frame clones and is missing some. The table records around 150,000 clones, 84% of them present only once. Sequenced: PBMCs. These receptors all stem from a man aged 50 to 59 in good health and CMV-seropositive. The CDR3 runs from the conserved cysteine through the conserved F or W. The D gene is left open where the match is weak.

cdr3_aa: CASSGGEESQTYEQYF
d_call: TRBD2
cdr3_length: 16
j_call: TRBJ2-7
v_call: TRBV7-3

cdr3_aa: CASGNRPTNEKLFF
d_call: -
cdr3_length: 14
j_call: TRBJ1-4
v_call: TRBV6-5

cdr3_aa: CASRGQTSYNEQFF
d_call: -
cdr3_length: 14
j_call: TRBJ2-1
v_call: TRBV2

cdr3_aa: CASSLDPLGTGRIISGANVLTF
d_call: TRBD1
cdr3_length: 22
j_call: TRBJ2-6
v_call: TRBV7-3

cdr3_aa: CASSRQGGVGETQYF
d_call: TRBD1
cdr3_length: 15
j_call: TRBJ2-5
v_call: TRBV2

cdr3_aa: CASTSKGLAVDTQYF
d_call: TRBD2
cdr3_length: 15
j_call: TRBJ2-3
v_call: TRBV7-6

cdr3_aa: CASSLGASLVDGYTF
d_call: -
cdr3_length: 15
j_call: TRBJ1-2
v_call: TRBV7-8

cdr3_aa: CASSPLEGAGTEAFF
d_call: -
cdr3_length: 15
j_call: TRBJ1-1
v_call: TRBV27

cdr3_aa: CASSSDSGKADGYTF
d_call: -
cdr3_length: 15
j_call: TRBJ1-2
v_call: TRBV7-9

cdr3_aa: CASSPGDRKNIQYF
d_call: -
cdr3_length: 14
j_call: TRBJ2-4
v_call: TRBV7-8

cdr3_aa: CASSTQTGEGNSPLHF
d_call: TRBD1
cdr3_length: 16
j_call: TRBJ1-6
v_call: TRBV19

cdr3_aa: CASSPQDRPILDEQYF
d_call: -
cdr3_length: 16
j_call: TRBJ2-7
v_call: TRBV28

cdr3_aa: CASSTTSGRYGEQFF
d_call: TRBD2
cdr3_length: 15
j_call: TRBJ2-1
v_call: TRBV7-8

cdr3_aa: CASSATSGSPRGNEQFF
d_call: TRBD2
cdr3_length: 17
j_call: TRBJ2-1
v_call: TRBV6-1

cdr3_aa: CASSYSEDTEAFF
d_call: -
cdr3_length: 13
j_call: TRBJ1-1
v_call: TRBV6-5

cdr3_aa: CASSLEAGGFYGYTF
d_call: TRBD1
cdr3_length: 15
j_call: TRBJ1-2
v_call: TRBV5-6